This TCR beta chain was sequenced for a study of shared clonotypes between healthy human individuals. The study, taken as a whole, reports: Non-shared clonotypes had lower generation probabilities than those shared by all four donors. The study drew on few donors, limiting represented genetic and exposure-history diversity.

Sequencing was performed with immunoSEQ multiplex PCR; in TCRdb, only in-frame clones are kept and a portion is missing. The table includes about 1.5 million clones, over 95% detected once. On this clone itself: Its antigen is as yet unknown.

This CDR3 is built from 15 residues. Germline assignment: CDR1 MGHDK and CDR2 SYGVNS. V was trimmed by 6 bases and J by 1 base, leaving 16 bases between them. The receptor was isolated from a man younger than 45 in good health. J is TRBJ2-7 and V is TRBV25-1; TRBD1 or TRBD2 may be the D gene (6 bases each). The sequenced sample consisted of naive CD4+ T cells sorted from blood. Subset noted: CD45RA+ positively selected. The CDR3 DNA is TGTGCCAGCAGCGAAGCCCGGAGGGGGTCCTACGAGCAGTACTTC. Its protein product is CASSEARRGSYEQYF.